The 18 T cell receptor beta chains presented below share a single source sample, sequenced in a study of OX40 agonist ivuxolimab in advanced cancers. Sequenced by immunoSEQ multiplex PCR; TCRdb stores in-frame clones only, minus some. The sample holds 100,000 or so clones, around 85% seen once. The source material was CD4+ or CD8+ T cells sorted from blood, sampled in a trial of the OX40 agonist ivuxolimab. These receptors all come from an adult with an advanced solid tumor such as melanoma, head and neck, liver or kidney cancer.

The J gene is TRBJ2-2, the V gene TRBV7-3; D not certain. The V gene's germline CDR1 is SGHTA and CDR2 FQGTGA. V lost 5 bases, J lost 5 bases, and 6 bases lay in between. CDR3 length: 12 amino acids. The CDR3 region has the DNA TGTGCCAGCAGCCTTGGGACCGGGGAGCTGTTTTTT. It is translated as CASSLGTGELFF.

The gene calls are TRBV30 and TRBJ2-5, with a tentative D call TRBD2 (7 bases). V was shortened by 2 bases and J by 4 bases, with 17 bases between the two germline ends. Germline CDR1 GTSNPN, CDR2 SVGIG (reference sequence). The CDR3 runs 15 residues. Here the CDR3 DNA reads TGTGCCTGGAGTTTATGGGGGGGCCGGGGAGAGACCCAGTACTTC. Protein sequence: CAWSLWGGRGETQYF.

V gene TRBV6-6 combines with J gene TRBJ1-2, with TRBD1 matching over 7 bases. CDR3 size: 13 residues. From germline, CDR1 is MNHNY and CDR2 SVGAGI (reference sequence). V gave up 6 bases and J gave up 6 bases; unmatched junction bases: 7. In DNA, the CDR3 is TGTGCCAGCAGCCCCGCGACAGGGAATGGCTACACCTTC. Its translation: CASSPATGNGYTF.

This clone turned up a few times. Here the CDR3 reads CSVLAGNTIYF. CDR3 coding DNA: TGCAGTGTGTTAGCTGGAAACACCATATATTTT. The chain links TRBV20-1 to TRBJ1-3; D gene unclear. The CDR3 contains 11 residues. Trimming cost V 7 bases and J 2 bases, with 6 bases left between them. Germline V gene lookup returns CDR1 DFQATT and CDR2 SNEGSKA (reference sequence).

The chain links TRBV7-3 to TRBJ2-2; 12 nucleotides match TRBD1. After removal of 1 base from V and 7 bases from J, the junction contained 7 bases not matched to a gene. CDR3 length equals 17 residues. Germline assignment: CDR1 SGHTA and CDR2 FQGTGA. This CDR3 is CASSLMPGQGAYGELFF. DNA for the CDR3: TGTGCCAGCAGCTTAATGCCGGGACAGGGGGCTTACGGGGAGCTGTTTTTT. The whole variable domain, filled in from reference TRBV7-3 and TRBJ2-2, reads GAGVSQTPSNKVTEKGKYVELRCDPISGHTALYWYRQSLGQGPEFLIYFQGTGAADDSGLPNDRFFAVRPEGSVSTLKIQRTERGDSAVYLCASSLMPGQGAYGELFFGEGSRLTVL.

The chain joins TRBV27 to TRBJ1-2, with 9 nucleotides matching TRBD1. The CDR3 length is 13 residues. V trimming: 5 bases; J trimming: 5 bases; junction bases outside the gene matches: 3. Germline V gene lookup returns CDR1 MNHEY and CDR2 SMNVEV (reference sequence). The CDR3 coding sequence is TGTGCCAGCAGTCGGACAGGGGTTTATGGCTACACCTTC. Protein sequence: CASSRTGVYGYTF.

The V gene is TRBV6-5, the J gene TRBJ2-3, with TRBD2 as a possible D gene (5 bases). Germline lookup yields CDR1 MNHEY and CDR2 SVGAGI. V dropped 0 bases and J dropped 6 bases, with 10 bases sitting between them. This CDR3 region has 14 residues. The CDR3 nucleotides are TGTGCCAGCAGTTACTCACTAGGATCGGATACGCAGTATTTT. It yields the protein CASSYSLGSDTQYF.

The chain is built from TRBV7-8 and TRBJ1-1; no reliable D call. CDR3 length equals 15 residues. Germline CDR1 is SGHVS and CDR2 is FQNEAQ. The V end was cut by 1 base, the J end by 2 bases, with 11 bases between. The CDR3 DNA reads as TGTGCCAGCAGCTTAGGAGGCCCAGGAAACACTGAAGCTTTCTTT. Translating gives CASSLGGPGNTEAFF.

The chain joins TRBV30 to TRBJ2-7; TRBD2 aligns across 8 bases. The CDR3 totals 12 residues. With 0 bases clipped from V and 8 bases from J, the junction kept 3 bases outside the gene matches. Germline CDR1 and CDR2: GTSNPN and SVGIG (reference sequence). CDR3 DNA sequence: TGTGCCTGGAGTGTCCGGGGGGGCCAGCAGTACTTC. Encoded protein: CAWSVRGGQQYF.

DNA of the CDR3: TGTGCCAGCAGCTTAGACAAGCGGTATGGCTACACCTTC. It codes for CASSLDKRYGYTF. The rearrangement uses TRBV7-8 and TRBJ1-2; D gene ambiguous. Germline-derived CDR1 and CDR2 are SGHVS and FQNEAQ. The CDR3 totals 13 residues. V was clipped by 1 base and J by 5 bases, with 8 bases between them.

CDR3 DNA sequence: TGCGCCAGCAGCTTGGTGACAGCCTCCTACGAGCAGTACTTC. It is translated as CASSLVTASYEQYF. The chain joins TRBV5-1 to TRBJ2-7; possibly TRBD1 for D (5 bases). Per germline, CDR1 SGHRS and CDR2 YFSETQ. V lost 0 bases, J lost 0 bases, and 7 bases lay in between. CDR3 length: 14 amino acids.

V is TRBV7-2 and J is TRBJ1-1, with 8 bases that match TRBD1. The CDR3 runs to 15 residues. CDR1 is SGHTA, CDR2 FQGNSA, per germline. With 3 bases clipped from V and 2 bases from J, the junction kept 5 bases outside the gene matches. Here the CDR3 reads CASSFDGQGNTEAFF. In DNA form, the CDR3 reads TGTGCCAGCAGCTTCGATGGACAGGGAAACACTGAAGCTTTCTTT.

This chain uses TRBV18 with TRBJ2-3; 10 bases agree with TRBD1. V dropped 4 bases and J dropped 2; count of bases not matched to a gene: 3. This CDR3 region has 15 residues. Germline V gene data show CDR1 as KGHSH and CDR2 as LQKENI. The CDR3 DNA sequence: TGTGCCAGCTCACGGACAGGGGGATTCACAGATACGCAGTATTTT. Protein product: CASSRTGGFTDTQYF.

This chain connects TRBV7-2 to TRBJ2-7; 7 nucleotides agree with TRBD1. The CDR3 sequence is 15 residues long. The germline CDR1 and CDR2 sequences are SGHTA and FQGNSA. V was clipped by 1 base and J by 2 bases; unmatched bases: 5. The CDR3 coding sequence is TGTGCCAGCAGCTTAGTTCCAGGGGGAACCTACGAGCAGTACTTC. Its translation: CASSLVPGGTYEQYF. The variable domain in full, completed from reference TRBV7-2 and TRBJ2-7, reads GAGVSQSPSNKVTEKGKDVELRCDPISGHTALYWYRQSLGQGLEFLIYFQGNSAPDKSGLPSDRFSAERTGGSVSTLTIQRTQQEDSAVYLCASSLVPGGTYEQYFGPGTRLTVT.

The table lists this clone with a count of one. The genes are TRBV5-1 and TRBJ2-5, with 9 bases matching TRBD2. The CDR3 is 19 amino acids. Germline V CDR1 and CDR2: SGHRS, YFSETQ. V gave up 0 bases and J gave up 7 bases; unmatched junction bases: 19. The CDR3 region has the DNA TGCGCCAGCAGCTTGGTTCCCCTAGCTAGCGGGGACCCCTCGGGGACCCAGTACTTC. Translated: CASSLVPLASGDPSGTQYF.

CDR3 residues: CASSWGVNQPQHF. Here the CDR3 DNA reads TGTGCCAGCAGCTGGGGGGTCAATCAGCCCCAGCATTTT. V and J are TRBV6-5 and TRBJ1-5; TRBD1 is a possible D gene (5 bases). The CDR3 spans 13 residues. The germline V and J ends were trimmed by 6 bases and 3 bases, with 9 bases remaining between them. Germline assignment: CDR1 MNHEY and CDR2 SVGAGI.

J is TRBJ1-1 and V is TRBV6-6; D possibly corresponds to TRBD1 (5 bases). The CDR3 runs to 16 residues. Trimming stripped 7 bases from V and 1 base from J, with 19 bases between. Germline V gene data show CDR1 as MNHNY and CDR2 as SVGAGI (reference sequence). The CDR3 loop is CASTNPPGRKNTEAFF. In DNA, the CDR3 is TGTGCCAGCACCAATCCCCCGGGACGTAAGAACACTGAAGCTTTCTTT.

The chain has TRBV5-4 and TRBJ1-1; 9 bases are a match to TRBD1. After removal of 4 bases from V and 12 bases from J, the junction contained 10 bases not matched to a gene. The V gene's germline CDR1 is SGHNT and CDR2 YYREEE (reference sequence). The CDR3 length is 13 residues. The CDR3 protein is CASSLRDRVSTFF. Written as DNA, the CDR3 is TGTGCCAGCAGCCTCCGGGACAGGGTTTCGACTTTCTTT.